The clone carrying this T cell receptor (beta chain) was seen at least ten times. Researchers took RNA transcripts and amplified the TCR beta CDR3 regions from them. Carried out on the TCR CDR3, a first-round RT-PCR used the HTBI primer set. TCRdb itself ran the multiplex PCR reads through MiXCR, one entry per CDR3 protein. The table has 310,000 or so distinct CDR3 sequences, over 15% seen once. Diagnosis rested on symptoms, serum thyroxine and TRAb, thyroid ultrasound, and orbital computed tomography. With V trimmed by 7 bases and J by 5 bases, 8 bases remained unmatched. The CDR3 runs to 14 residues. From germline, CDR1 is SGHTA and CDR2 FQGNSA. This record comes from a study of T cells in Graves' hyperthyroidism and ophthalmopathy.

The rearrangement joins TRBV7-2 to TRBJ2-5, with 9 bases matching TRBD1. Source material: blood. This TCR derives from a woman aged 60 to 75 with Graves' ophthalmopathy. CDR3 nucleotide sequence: TGTGCCAGCAACCACTACAGGGGGCAGGAGACCCAGTACTTC. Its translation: CASNHYRGQETQYF.